Each of the 26 T cell receptor beta chains below was sequenced from the same sample in a study of cytomegalovirus exposure and HLA in healthy donors. With 60 Vbeta and 13 Jbeta primers, the PCR was carried out. Generated by immunoSEQ multiplex PCR, the TCRdb table keeps only in-frame clones and is missing some. The table has over 150,000 clones, 70% to 80% seen once; the top ten hold 9.5% to 15%. Material: PBMCs. The origin of the receptors is a man aged 30 to 39 in good health and CMV-seropositive.

Here the CDR3 reads CASSPGTGGETQYF. The CDR3, as DNA: TGTGCCAGCAGTCCGGGGACAGGGGGGGAGACCCAGTACTTC. V and J are TRBV27 and TRBJ2-5, with 11 bases aligning to TRBD1. The V gene's germline CDR1 is MNHEY and CDR2 SMNVEV (reference sequence). The CDR3 covers 14 residues. The junction had 4 bases not matched to a gene; V was cut back by 5 bases and J by 5 bases.

The rearrangement joins TRBV6-5 to TRBJ2-5; D might be TRBD1 (7 bases). CDR3 length equals 15 residues. V was pared by 6 bases and J by 2 bases, with 16 bases between. The germline V gene has CDR1 MNHEY and CDR2 SVGAGI. The CDR3 DNA follows: TGTGCCAGCAGGCCCCAGACAGGGAGGCAAGAGACCCAGTACTTC. This encodes CASRPQTGRQETQYF.

This rearrangement joins TRBV7-9 to TRBJ2-7; tentatively, D is TRBD2 (5 bases). This CDR3 spans 16 amino acids. Germline values: CDR1 SEHNR, CDR2 FQNEAQ (reference sequence). The V end lost 5 bases, the J end lost 1 base, and 18 bases lay between the germline ends. The CDR3 loop reads CASSPGAGRGSYEQYF. The CDR3 bases are TGTGCCAGCAGCCCAGGTGCGGGCCGTGGGTCCTACGAGCAGTACTTC.

J is TRBJ1-2 and V is TRBV19; D perhaps matches TRBD1 (5 bases). Trimming removed 4 bases at V and 5 bases at J, with 26 bases between. The germline V gene has CDR1 LNHDA and CDR2 SQIVND (reference sequence). The CDR3 has 18 residues. CDR3 nucleotide sequence: TGTGCCAGTAGTAAATTTCAAGACTGGACAACCTCGCCTTATGGCTACACCTTC. Translated: CASSKFQDWTTSPYGYTF.

The V and J genes are TRBV7-8 and TRBJ2-1; D call uncertain. Germline CDR1 SGHVS, CDR2 FQNEAQ. The CDR3 extends over 15 amino acids. Trimming took 1 base from V and 0 from J, leaving 7 bases between them. DNA for the CDR3: TGTGCCAGCAGCTTAGACCCTAGCTCCTACAATGAGCAGTTCTTC. Its protein is CASSLDPSSYNEQFF.

The chain couples TRBV11-2 to TRBJ2-7, with 9 nucleotides matching TRBD1. The germline gives CDR1 SGHAT, CDR2 FQNNGV. V shed 2 bases and J 5 bases; nucleotides not matched to a gene: 7. The CDR3 covers 15 residues. The CDR3 loop is CASSLRSGTGNEQYF. CDR3 coding DNA: TGTGCCAGCAGCTTACGATCTGGGACAGGGAACGAGCAGTACTTC.

The chain combines TRBV11-1 with TRBJ2-7; TRBD2 agrees at 9 bases. The CDR3 runs 14 residues. V lost 5 bases, J lost 5 bases, and 7 bases stayed unmatched. CDR1 and CDR2 (germline): SGHAT, FQDESV (reference sequence). The DNA of the CDR3 is TGTGCCAGCAGCGCTAGCGGGATAGAGGACGAGCAGTACTTC. Its protein product is CASSASGIEDEQYF.

This sequence joins TRBV15 and TRBJ2-7; 9 bases are a match to TRBD2. J gave up 3 bases and V 5 bases, and 11 bases lay outside the gene matches. There are 16 residues in the CDR3. Germline V gives CDR1 LNHNV, CDR2 YYDKDF (reference sequence). CDR3 in DNA: TGTGCCACCAGCCGGGCCTCAGCGGGGGGCGGCTACGAGCAGTACTTC. It yields the protein CATSRASAGGGYEQYF.

The V gene is TRBV19, the J gene TRBJ1-1; TRBD1 aligns across 8 bases. The CDR3 extends over 13 amino acids. V lost 6 bases to trimming and J lost 4 bases; unmatched junction nucleotides: 4. Germline-derived CDR1 and CDR2 are LNHDA and SQIVND (reference sequence). The CDR3 here is CASSQQGGTEAFF. CDR3 sequence (DNA): TGTGCCAGTAGCCAACAGGGGGGCACTGAAGCTTTCTTT.

The sample holds many counts of this clone. This chain uses TRBV28 with TRBJ2-3; D may be TRBD1 (5 bases). CDR1 and CDR2 (germline): MDHEN, SYDVKM. The CDR3 contains 15 residues. The V and J ends lost 4 bases and 1 base respectively, with 12 bases between them. CDR3 residues: CASSSQGSGTDTQYF. CDR3 bases: TGTGCCAGCAGTTCCCAGGGCAGCGGCACAGATACGCAGTATTTT.

This clone has just a few counts. The J gene is TRBJ2-3, the V gene TRBV29-1; TRBD2 matches 8 bases. Trimming at V came to 5 bases and at J to 4 bases, leaving 11 bases not matched to a gene. Germline CDR1 and CDR2: SQVTM and ANQGSEA. This CDR3 comprises 15 residues. The CDR3 DNA is TGCAGCGTTAATTCGGTCAGCGGGAGATCAGATACGCAGTATTTT. Residues: CSVNSVSGRSDTQYF.

Details on this clone: The sample holds other DNA sequences that translate to the same CDR3. The genes are TRBV27 and TRBJ1-5; D ambiguous. V was pared by 3 bases and J by 2 bases, with 5 bases between. The length of the CDR3 is 13 residues. CDR1 is MNHEY, CDR2 SMNVEV, per germline (reference sequence). CDR3 protein: CASSFRGNQPQHF. For the CDR3, the DNA is TGTGCCAGCAGTTTTCGGGGCAATCAGCCCCAGCATTTT.

This sequence joins TRBV27 and TRBJ2-7, with 7 nucleotides matching TRBD1. Looked up from germline, CDR1 is MNHEY and CDR2 is SMNVEV (reference sequence). The CDR3 covers 16 residues. J was trimmed by 3 bases and V by 0 bases; bases with no gene match: 8. CDR3 region: CASSLSFNRGGYEQYF. CDR3 bases: TGTGCCAGCAGTTTATCCTTTAACAGGGGTGGCTACGAGCAGTACTTC.

This chain joins TRBV10-3 and TRBJ2-3, with a weak D call TRBD2 (5 bases). Germline loops: CDR1 ENHRY, CDR2 SYGVKD. Trimming left V 4 bases short and J 4 bases short, with 18 bases between. This CDR3 contains 16 residues. The CDR3 protein is CAISVGGPLDPDTQYF. The CDR3 nucleotides read TGTGCCATCAGTGTCGGCGGGCCATTAGATCCAGATACGCAGTATTTT.

The chain combines TRBV19 with TRBJ2-6; 10 bases are shared with TRBD1. The CDR3 covers 17 residues. The germline CDR1 and CDR2 sequences are LNHDA and SQIVND (reference sequence). V lost 4 bases, J lost 7 bases, and 10 bases stayed unmatched. CDR3 amino acids: CASSRDRGAGSANVLTF. The CDR3 region has the DNA TGTGCCAGTAGTAGGGACAGGGGAGCCGGGTCCGCCAACGTCCTGACTTTC.

The V call is TRBV30, the J call TRBJ2-1; 8 bases match TRBD2. Looked up from germline, CDR1 is GTSNPN and CDR2 is SVGIG (reference sequence). J was trimmed by 9 bases and V by 5 bases; bases with no gene match: 21. The CDR3 loop spans 17 amino acids. The CDR3 region is CAWGQATGTRAVLEQFF. The CDR3 coding sequence is TGTGCCTGGGGACAAGCGACCGGGACTAGAGCAGTTCTTGAGCAGTTCTTC.

The rearrangement joins TRBV18 to TRBJ2-3; D possibly corresponds to TRBD1 (6 bases). CDR3 size: 15 residues. V dropped 5 bases and J dropped 2 bases, with 14 bases sitting between them. CDR1 is KGHSH, CDR2 LQKENI, per germline. CDR3 sequence (DNA): TGTGCCAGCTCAGGGTACAGGGAGATCACAGATACGCAGTATTTT. This sequence encodes CASSGYREITDTQYF.

The chain recombines TRBV2 with TRBJ2-5, with D perhaps TRBD2 (6 bases). The germline V gene has CDR1 SNHLY and CDR2 FYNNEI. CDR3 length: 13 amino acids. Trimming shortened V by 5 bases and J by 2 bases, and 9 bases separated the two germline ends. The CDR3 DNA follows: TGTGCCAGCAGTACTAGCCGGCAAGAGACCCAGTACTTC. Translated, it gives CASSTSRQETQYF.

This clone was seen once. This chain connects TRBV5-1 to TRBJ1-5; D call uncertain. The CDR3 totals 13 residues. CDR1 is SGHRS and CDR2 is YFSETQ in the germline V gene. V was trimmed by 0 bases and J by 4 bases, leaving 5 bases between them. The DNA for the CDR3 is TGCGCCAGCAGCTTGGACAGTAATCAGCCCCAGCATTTT. Protein product: CASSLDSNQPQHF.

V is TRBV9 and J is TRBJ2-7, with TRBD2 matching over 14 bases. The CDR3 has 14 amino acids. CDR1 and CDR2 (germline): SGDLS, YYNGEE. The junction had 3 bases not matched to a gene; V was cut back by 4 bases and J by 6 bases. This CDR3 reads CASSPGLAGAEQYF. In DNA, the CDR3 is TGTGCCAGCAGCCCGGGACTAGCGGGAGCCGAGCAGTACTTC.

This clone was found a few times. The chain links TRBV7-9 to TRBJ2-7; TRBD2 might be the D (5 bases). V lost 4 bases and J 3 bases, leaving 16 bases between the germline ends. The CDR3 spans 15 residues. Germline V gives CDR1 SEHNR, CDR2 FQNEAQ (reference sequence). The CDR3 is CASSSNAGGLYEQYF. For the CDR3, the DNA is TGTGCCAGCAGCTCAAACGCCGGAGGACTCTACGAGCAGTACTTC.

V usage is TRBV5-4 and J usage is TRBJ1-4; possibly TRBD1 for D (6 bases). V was trimmed by 4 bases and J by 0 bases, leaving 7 bases between them. CDR1 and CDR2 (germline): SGHNT, YYREEE (reference sequence). The CDR3 extends over 14 amino acids. The CDR3 bases are TGTGCCAGCAGCCGGACAGCAACTAATGAAAAACTGTTTTTT. Translating it yields CASSRTATNEKLFF. The full variable domain, completed using reference TRBV5-4 and TRBJ1-4, is ETGVTQSPTHLIKTRGQQVTLRCSSQSGHNTVSWYQQALGQGPQFIFQYYREEENGRGNFPPRFSGLQFPNYSSELNVNALELDDSALYLCASSRTATNEKLFFGSGTQLSVL.

This chain joins TRBV7-9 and TRBJ1-2; TRBD1 aligns across 7 bases. With 1 base clipped from V and 0 bases from J, the junction kept 2 bases outside the gene matches. The CDR3 is 15 residues long. Germline CDR1 and CDR2: SEHNR and FQNEAQ (reference sequence). The CDR3 region is CASSLGDRANYGYTF. CDR3 coding DNA: TGTGCCAGCAGCTTAGGGGACAGAGCTAACTATGGCTACACCTTC.

This sequence joins TRBV18 and TRBJ2-3, with TRBD1 identical over 8 bases. This CDR3 comprises 15 residues. The germline CDR1 and CDR2 sequences are KGHSH and LQKENI. J lost 2 bases, V lost 6 bases, and 7 bases had no gene match. CDR3 nucleotide sequence: TGTGCCAGCTCCACGACAGGGGACGACACAGATACGCAGTATTTT. Its protein product is CASSTTGDDTDTQYF.

The chain employs TRBV18 and TRBJ2-7; 10 bases align to TRBD1. Germline CDR1 is KGHSH and CDR2 is LQKENI. The CDR3 extends over 15 amino acids. V shed 1 base, J shed 6 bases, and the junction held 6 bases outside the gene matches. Written as DNA, the CDR3 is TGTGCCAGCTCACCACTACCCGGGACAGGGGTCGAGCAGTACTTC. Amino acid sequence: CASSPLPGTGVEQYF.

V is TRBV18 and J is TRBJ1-2; D possibly corresponds to TRBD1 (5 bases). From germline, CDR1 is KGHSH and CDR2 LQKENI. This CDR3 contains 15 residues. V was shortened by 2 bases and J by 1 base, with 11 bases between the two germline ends. The CDR3 reads CASSPGGSHNYGYTF. As DNA, the CDR3 is TGTGCCAGCTCACCAGGGGGGTCCCATAACTATGGCTACACCTTC. Filled out from reference TRBV18 and TRBJ1-2, the complete variable domain reads NAGVMQNPRHLVRRRGQEARLRCSPMKGHSHVYWYRQLPEEGLKFMVYLQKENIIDESGMPKERFSAEFPKEGPSILRIQQVVRGDSAAYFCASSPGGSHNYGYTFGSGTRLTVV.